The T cell receptor (beta chain) described here comes from a study of shared clonotypes between healthy human individuals. Study overall: CD4 naive and CD4 memory each took three plates per donor, while CD8 naive took two and CD8 memory one. Overall study findings and caveats: The low donor count limited represented genetic and exposure-history diversity. Non-shared clonotypes were found to have lower generation probabilities than the clonotypes that were shared by all four of the sorted-subset donors.

Notes on this clone: The antigen is unknown.

This CDR3 is 18 amino acids long. Germline CDR1 is SGDLS and CDR2 is YYNGEE. The V and J ends lost 1 base and 0 bases respectively, with 17 bases between them. The test was conducted at deep level. TCRdb's copy holds only in-frame clones and misses some; the assay was immunoSEQ multiplex PCR. This sample has about 700,000 clones, with 92% found just once. Terminally differentiated effector memory CD45RA+ cells were excluded from the naive CD8 cells, which were CD45RO-negative and positively selected for CCR7. The clonotype comes from a man aged 30 to 39 in good health. This rearrangement joins TRBV9 to TRBJ2-1; D gene ambiguous. The sequencing input was naive CD8+ T cells sorted from blood. DNA of the CDR3: TGTGCCAGCAGCGTATCAACCAGGATTACCGACTCCTACAATGAGCAGTTCTTC. Translation: CASSVSTRITDSYNEQFF.